This T cell receptor beta chain was identified in a study of T cell repertoires in cytomegalovirus infection. Using its own MiXCR run on the reads, TCRdb lists one record per CDR3 protein. This table has roughly 500,000 distinct CDR3 sequences, 16% appearing once. Germline CDR1 MNHEY, CDR2 SMNVEV (reference sequence). V gave up 7 bases and J gave up 2 bases; unmatched junction bases: 5. The CDR3 covers 14 residues. The chain employs TRBV27 and TRBJ2-1, with 7 bases matching TRBD1. The receptor was derived from a human donor in good health (CMV status not recorded). Some clones in this sample may be carry-over from other donors' samples. Specimen: CD8+ T cells from PBMCs. The DNA for the CDR3 is TGTGCCAGCACCCAGGGGGACCCCTACAATGAGCAGTTCTTC. This translates into CASTQGDPYNEQFF.